This T cell receptor (beta chain) comes out of a study of Graves' ophthalmopathy and Graves' hyperthyroidism. Study at large: Untreated patients at initial diagnosis provided peripheral blood.

Overall study findings and caveats: Discrimination between ophthalmopathy and stable hyperthyroidism by a 13-signature model showed more than 85% sensitivity and about 80% specificity. Detected in blood as well were most expanded thyroid clonotypes with frequency above 0.001.

Certain patients, namely those with other autoimmune diseases, uncontrolled infections, pregnancy or lactation, were excluded. The authors amplified TCR beta CDR3 regions from RNA transcripts. Scientists carried out first-round RT-PCR using HTBI primers and then a second-round multiplex PCR. TCRdb re-derived calls from the multiplex PCR reads in MiXCR, one entry per CDR3 protein. This sample carries 740,000 or so distinct CDR3 sequences, roughly two fifths of them seen once, and the ten largest clones take 44%. The V gene lost 7 bases and the J gene lost 6 bases, with 16 bases spanning the gap. The germline V gene has CDR1 MNHEY and CDR2 SVGAGI. CDR3 length: 13 amino acids. About this clonotype itself: Its antigen is undetermined.

The material sequenced was peripheral blood. This chain uses TRBV6-5 with TRBJ2-7; D is perhaps TRBD2 (7 bases). This TCR came from an adult man with Graves' ophthalmopathy. The CDR3 sequence: CASKGGGDVEQYF. As DNA, the CDR3 is TGTGCCAGCAAGGGAGGGGGAGATGTCGAGCAGTACTTC.